These T cell receptor delta chains were read from a single sample in a study of gamma-delta T cells after stem cell transplantation. TCRdb reanalyzed the RT-PCR reads using CATT. The profile covers fewer than 12,000 delta-chain clones, with about 1.2% appearing a single time and 10% taken by the ten largest. The sequenced sample consisted of gamma-delta T cells. These receptors all come from a human donor. It is not recorded whose cells these are; they may come from a transplant donor. The CDR3 runs from the conserved cysteine through the conserved F or W.

v_gene	j_gene	CDR3aa
TRDV2	TRDJ1	CACDTVGPGGYARVTDKLIF
TRDV2	TRDJ1	CACDTVGGFGTDKLIF
TRDV2	TRDJ1	CACDPLWGIDTDKLIF
TRDV2	TRDJ1	CACDLLGGLKGDTDKLIF
TRDV2	TRDJ1	CACDGLGDNSLYTDKLIF
TRDV2	TRDJ1	CACDTLPPRVLGAPPDTDKLIF
TRDV2	TRDJ1	CACDTVSSPYRQTIRKGTDKLIF
TRDV2	TRDJ1	CACDNLSPTGGFHTDKLIF
TRDV2	TRDJ2	CACDALLGDRALTAQLFF
TRDV2	TRDJ1	CACDLLLAGGYAGSIYTDKLIF
TRDV2	TRDJ1	CACDNLGDSGDKLIF